This passage covers 6 T cell receptor beta chains from one sample sequenced in a study of shared clonotypes between healthy human individuals (TCRdb year 2020). Libraries were constructed by the immunoSEQ multiplex PCR assay. TCRdb mirrors the immuneACCESS table, restricted to in-frame sequences. Some clones are absent from its copies; in checked studies, under half trace to an unresolved V gene, and the reason for the others is unknown. Counted in this sample were millions of clones; more than 80% of them appeared once. More than 0.12% of the sample comes from the top ten. Sequenced sample: naive CD4+ T cells sorted from blood. The cell subset or site label for this specimen denotes: CD45RA+ positively selected. The receptors were gathered from a man aged 18 to 29 in good health.

The chain combines TRBV19 with TRBJ2-1; D uncertain. Germline CDR1 and CDR2: LNHDA and SQIVND (reference sequence). This CDR3 comprises 17 residues. V was trimmed by 3 bases and J by 8 bases, leaving 23 bases between them. CDR3 in DNA: TGTGCCAGTAGTATCCTGAAAGCCTCGGTGGTGATGGATGAGCAGTTCTTC. Translated, it gives CASSILKASVVMDEQFF.

J is TRBJ2-7 and V is TRBV5-4; D is unclear. CDR1 SGHNT and CDR2 YYREEE come from the germline V gene (reference sequence). V lost 4 bases and J 3 bases, leaving 11 bases between the germline ends. This CDR3 is built from 13 residues. The CDR3 loop is CASSTGPHYEQYF. Here the CDR3 DNA reads TGTGCCAGCAGCACTGGACCCCACTACGAGCAGTACTTC. Using reference TRBV5-4 and TRBJ2-7 for the parts outside the CDR3, the full variable domain is ETGVTQSPTHLIKTRGQQVTLRCSSQSGHNTVSWYQQALGQGPQFIFQYYREEENGRGNFPPRFSGLQFPNYSSELNVNALELDDSALYLCASSTGPHYEQYFGPGTRLTVT.

On this clone itself: The same CDR3 also results from other DNA sequences found in this sample. V is TRBV10-1 and J is TRBJ2-4; D possibly corresponds to TRBD2 (6 bases). CDR1 and CDR2 from the germline V gene are WNHNN and SYGVQD (reference sequence). The CDR3 is made up of 15 amino acids. V shed 0 bases and J shed 0 bases, with 6 bases lying between them. The CDR3, as DNA: TGCGCCAGCAGTGAGTCGGGACTAGCCAAAAACATTCAGTACTTC. Translation gives CASSESGLAKNIQYF.

V and J are TRBV2 and TRBJ1-5; 8 bases are shared with TRBD1. CDR1 and CDR2 from the germline V gene are SNHLY and FYNNEI. The CDR3 has 14 residues. J gave up 6 bases and V 3 bases, and 4 bases lay outside the gene matches. CDR3 protein: CASSEQGASQPQHF. CDR3 nucleotide sequence: TGTGCCAGCAGTGAGCAGGGGGCTAGTCAGCCCCAGCATTTT.

V gene TRBV6-4 combines with J gene TRBJ2-3; 14 positions match TRBD2. V was clipped by 3 bases and J by 4 bases; unmatched bases: 9. Germline V lookup: CDR1 MRHNA, CDR2 SNTAGT. The CDR3 loop spans 18 amino acids. The CDR3 DNA sequence: TGTGCCAGCAGTGAGAACAAGGGACTAGCGGGAGTATCAGATACGCAGTATTTT. Protein product: CASSENKGLAGVSDTQYF.

The V call is TRBV5-1, the J call TRBJ1-2; 7 nucleotides agree with TRBD1. The germline CDR1 and CDR2 sequences are SGHRS and YFSETQ. Losses at the gene ends were 3 bases for V and 0 bases for J; bases not matched to a gene: 8. CDR3 size: 16 residues. CDR3 nucleotide sequence: TGCGCCAGCAGCTGGGGAGGGACAGCTCCTAACTATGGCTACACCTTC. Translation gives CASSWGGTAPNYGYTF.